The 22 T cell receptor beta chains listed next were all sequenced from one sample in a study of cytomegalovirus exposure and HLA in healthy donors (dated by TCRdb to 2016 to 2017). The library relied on the immunoSEQ multiplex PCR assay. For the multiplex PCR, a mixture combining 60 forward primers for TCR Vbeta segments and 13 reverse primers for TCR Jbeta segments was used. As stored in TCRdb, this immuneACCESS dataset retains in-frame rearrangements with V and J assigned. A fraction of the clones does not appear; measured against another copy, unresolved V genes explain less than half of the discrepancy, and the remainder lacks a known reason. The table for this sample lists around 92,000 clones; about 80% of them were counted only once. The ten largest account for under 4.5% of the sample. The sequenced sample consisted of PBMCs. The receptors derive from a female donor in good health and CMV-seropositive.

The V gene is TRBV7-9, the J gene TRBJ1-2, with a tentative D call TRBD1 (6 bases). The CDR3 sequence is 13 residues long. Between the trimmed V and J ends, which lost 3 bases and 4 bases, there was a span of 9 bases. Germline V gene data show CDR1 as SEHNR and CDR2 as FQNEAQ (reference sequence). The chain's CDR3 is CASSFPDSYGYTF. The CDR3 nucleotides are TGTGCCAGCAGCTTTCCGGACAGCTATGGCTACACCTTC.

The chain joins TRBV5-1 to TRBJ1-2, with D unclear. CDR3 length: 16 amino acids. CDR1 is SGHRS and CDR2 is YFSETQ in the germline V gene. V lost 4 bases to trimming and J lost 0 bases, with 16 bases between them. The CDR3 bases are TGCGCCAGCAGCCCTGACTTCGGCGAGTCTAACTATGGCTACACCTTC. Protein product: CASSPDFGESNYGYTF.

The chain combines TRBV2 with TRBJ1-2, with a possible D match to TRBD1 (6 bases). In germline, CDR1 is SNHLY, CDR2 FYNNEI. This CDR3 region has 11 residues. V lost 5 bases to trimming and J lost 5 bases, with 6 bases between them. The CDR3 bases are TGTGCCAGCAGTCAGGGGTATGGCTACACCTTC. This sequence encodes CASSQGYGYTF.

The rearrangement links TRBV6-5 to TRBJ1-6; D uncertain. The ends were cut back, 4 bases at V and 4 bases at J, with 8 bases in the middle. This CDR3 spans 14 amino acids. The V gene's germline CDR1 is MNHEY and CDR2 SVGAGI. CDR3 nucleotides: TGTGCCAGCAGTTGGTCCAGGTATAATTCACCCCTCCACTTT. Translated: CASSWSRYNSPLHF.

Turning to this clone: One junction end disagrees with the germline gene, perhaps due to a read error. The chain has TRBV4-1 and TRBJ2-7, with D possibly being TRBD1 (6 bases). CDR1 MGHRA and CDR2 YSYEKL come from the germline V gene. The CDR3 consists of 16 residues. CDR3 residues: CARSQVATGIVYEQYF. CDR3 in DNA: TGCGCCCGCAGCCAAGTAGCCACAGGGATTGTCTACGAGCAGTACTTC.

J is TRBJ1-4 and V is TRBV11-2; 8 positions agree with TRBD1. V was pared by 6 bases and J by 8 bases, with 14 bases of the junction left unmatched. This CDR3 spans 16 amino acids. Looked up from germline, CDR1 is SGHAT and CDR2 is FQNNGV. The DNA for the CDR3 is TGTGCCAGCAGTTTCTCCTGGGACAGGATTGAGGAAAAACTGTTTTTT. This translates into CASSFSWDRIEEKLFF.

The genes are TRBV18 and TRBJ1-1; possibly TRBD1 for D (5 bases). CDR1 and CDR2 (germline): KGHSH, LQKENI. Trimming shortened V by 3 bases and J by 7 bases, and 21 bases separated the two germline ends. CDR3 length: 16 residues. Here the CDR3 reads CASSPQGGILSVEAFF. The CDR3 DNA follows: TGTGCCAGCTCACCTCAGGGAGGAATATTGAGTGTTGAAGCTTTCTTT.

V usage is TRBV27 and J usage is TRBJ2-1; 7 bases are a match to TRBD1. V was clipped by 6 bases and J by 4 bases; unmatched bases: 12. Germline V lookup: CDR1 MNHEY, CDR2 SMNVEV (reference sequence). The CDR3 contains 16 residues. CDR3 amino acids: CASRKPGTVTYNEQFF. CDR3 bases: TGTGCCAGCAGGAAACCCGGGACAGTTACTTACAATGAGCAGTTCTTC.

The chain recombines TRBV7-9 with TRBJ1-1, with TRBD1 as a possible D gene (6 bases). Germline CDR1 and CDR2: SEHNR and FQNEAQ (reference sequence). The CDR3 extends over 14 amino acids. V shed 2 bases and J shed 4 bases, with 11 bases lying between them. CDR3 coding DNA: TGTGCCAGCAGCTTAACGACAGGCTCCACTGAAGCTTTCTTT. Amino acids: CASSLTTGSTEAFF.

CDR3: CASKVSTNTGELFF. For the CDR3, the DNA is TGTGCCAGCAAGGTCTCGACTAACACCGGGGAGCTGTTTTTT. V is TRBV25-1 and J is TRBJ2-2; the D is unclear. The V and J ends lost 7 bases and 2 bases respectively, with 11 bases between them. CDR3 size: 14 residues. Germline V gives CDR1 MGHDK, CDR2 SYGVNS.

The chain joins TRBV13 to TRBJ2-1, with D possibly matching TRBD1 (5 bases). Germline loops: CDR1 PRHDT, CDR2 FYEKMQ (reference sequence). This CDR3 comprises 15 residues. Trimming removed 3 bases from V and 9 bases from J, with 18 bases in between. The CDR3 nucleotides are TGTGCCAGCAGCTTTAGTAGAGGCCAGGGTGGTGAGCAGTTCTTC. Protein sequence: CASSFSRGQGGEQFF.

The chain joins TRBV19 to TRBJ1-5; D is unclear. Germline CDR1 and CDR2: LNHDA and SQIVND (reference sequence). V gave up 0 bases and J gave up 2 bases, with 23 bases separating them. The CDR3 totals 20 residues. The CDR3 protein is CASSIDLWAPEGSGNQPQHF. In DNA form, the CDR3 reads TGTGCCAGTAGTATAGATCTATGGGCCCCAGAGGGTTCGGGCAATCAGCCCCAGCATTTT.

This sequence joins TRBV28 and TRBJ1-1, with 10 bases fitting TRBD1. The V and J ends lost 5 bases and 0 bases, in that order; junction bases with no gene match: 3. The length of the CDR3 is 15 residues. CDR1 is MDHEN, CDR2 SYDVKM, per germline. CDR3 region: CASSGTGAMNTEAFF. CDR3 bases: TGTGCCAGCAGTGGGACAGGGGCGATGAACACTGAAGCTTTCTTT. The variable domain in full, completed from reference TRBV28 and TRBJ1-1, reads DVKVTQSSRYLVKRTGEKVFLECVQDMDHENMFWYRQDPGLGLRLIYFSYDVKMKEKGDIPEGYSVSREKKERFSLILESASTNQTSMYLCASSGTGAMNTEAFFGQGTRLTVV.

This clone has more than one count but fewer than ten. The chain carries TRBV4-1 and TRBJ1-6; no clear D. The germline gives CDR1 MGHRA, CDR2 YSYEKL. Trimming removed 1 base from V and 4 bases from J, with 11 bases in between. This CDR3 has 16 residues. In nucleotides, the CDR3 is TGCGCCAGCAGCCAAGGGCCCGCGGGGTATAATTCACCCCTCCACTTT. Protein sequence: CASSQGPAGYNSPLHF.

This chain links TRBV19 with TRBJ2-2; 10 nucleotides match TRBD2. V shed 7 bases and J 6 bases; nucleotides not matched to a gene: 11. CDR3 size: 16 residues. Germline lookup yields CDR1 LNHDA and CDR2 SQIVND (reference sequence). The CDR3: CASTTPSGRGPGELFF. CDR3 nucleotides: TGTGCCAGTACAACACCTAGCGGGAGAGGTCCCGGGGAGCTGTTTTTT.

The V and J genes are TRBV19 and TRBJ1-4; 11 positions match TRBD1. CDR1 is LNHDA and CDR2 is SQIVND in the germline V gene (reference sequence). The ends lost 8 bases at V and 6 bases at J; junction bases unmatched: 11. The CDR3 is 16 amino acids. This CDR3 is CASQHRPGQGDEKLFF. The CDR3 nucleotides read TGTGCCAGTCAACATAGGCCGGGACAGGGGGATGAAAAACTGTTTTTT.

The J gene is TRBJ2-7, the V gene TRBV7-9, with a tentative D call TRBD1 (6 bases). Germline CDR1 SEHNR, CDR2 FQNEAQ (reference sequence). Trimming left V 10 bases short and J 5 bases short, with 15 bases between. This CDR3 is 12 amino acids long. The CDR3 sequence is CAILTGINEQYF. The CDR3 region has the DNA TGTGCCATCCTCACAGGGATCAACGAGCAGTACTTC.

This chain connects TRBV27 to TRBJ1-1, with D possibly matching TRBD1 (6 bases). The germline V gene has CDR1 MNHEY and CDR2 SMNVEV (reference sequence). V was cut by 2 bases and J by 1 base, with 11 bases left in between. This CDR3 comprises 15 residues. CDR3 in DNA: TGTGCCAGCAGTTTAATGGGACATACGAACACTGAAGCTTTCTTT. Translated, it gives CASSLMGHTNTEAFF.

This chain links TRBV29-1 with TRBJ1-2, with D perhaps matching TRBD1 (5 bases). V lost 5 bases to trimming and J lost 8 bases, with 18 bases between them. The V gene's germline CDR1 is SQVTM and CDR2 ANQGSEA. This CDR3 has 13 residues. The CDR3 DNA follows: TGCAGCGTTCCAGGACACAGAGAAGGCGGCTACACCTTC. The encoded protein is CSVPGHREGGYTF.

CDR3 amino acids: CASSLDRGRVNTEAFF. CDR3 bases: TGTGCCAGCAGCCTTGACAGGGGGCGTGTGAACACTGAAGCTTTCTTT. The gene calls are TRBV5-6 and TRBJ1-1; 10 bases map to TRBD1. V was clipped by 4 bases and J by 0 bases; unmatched bases: 6. In germline, CDR1 is SGHDT, CDR2 YYEEEE. The CDR3 extends over 16 amino acids.

J is TRBJ2-7 and V is TRBV27; 9 positions agree with TRBD2. Trimming took 5 bases from V and 4 from J; bases not matched to a gene: 9. Germline CDR1 and CDR2: MNHEY and SMNVEV (reference sequence). The CDR3 runs to 15 residues. CDR3 sequence (DNA): TGTGCCAGCAGTCCCCGGATAGCGGGGGTATACGAGCAGTACTTC. Amino acids: CASSPRIAGVYEQYF.

The rearrangement uses TRBV5-4 and TRBJ2-2; 8 nucleotides line up with TRBD2. The V and J ends lost 1 base and 9 bases, in that order; junction bases with no gene match: 17. Germline CDR1 reads SGHNT; CDR2 reads YYREEE (reference sequence). The CDR3 has 18 amino acids. The CDR3, as DNA: TGTGCCAGCAGCTTGAGCGGGACGTGGCGGGAGGCCCACCGGGAGCTGTTTTTT. Translated, it gives CASSLSGTWREAHRELFF.